The 7 T cell receptor beta chains given below trace back to one sample, sequenced in a study of blood T cells in healthy people across ages. A sample-barcoded 5' primer and a J-beta primer mix were used in a second PCR of roughly 7 to 12 cycles. TCRdb reanalysed the 5' RACE reads using MiXCR and keeps one entry per CDR3 protein. The sample has around 500,000 distinct CDR3 sequences; about 26% are singletons. These same records also appear under a second study, on T cells of mothers and their children.

Sequencing was carried out using blood. These TCRs come from a boy younger than 10 in good health.

CDR3 nucleotides: TGTGCCAGCAGTTACTCCTCACCGGACAGGGAACTCAACTATGGCTACACCTTC. It codes for CASSYSSPDRELNYGYTF. The chain couples TRBV6-5 to TRBJ1-2, with TRBD1 identical over 8 bases. From germline, CDR1 is MNHEY and CDR2 SVGAGI. J gave up 2 bases and V 0 bases, and 11 bases lay outside the gene matches. The CDR3 spans 18 residues.

This clonotype was detected only a few times. The chain recombines TRBV5-5 with TRBJ2-5, with 12 bases fitting TRBD2. The DNA end is a closer match to TRBJ2-1, so the J assignment may be wrong. The CDR3 consists of 16 residues. CDR1 and CDR2 from the germline V gene are SGHKS and YYEKEE (reference sequence). The CDR3 coding sequence is TGTGCCAGCAGCCCTAGACTAGCGGGAGCACGAGATGAGCAGTTCTTC. Its protein product is CASSPRLAGARDEQFF.

This clonotype came up a few times. The rearrangement joins TRBV27 to TRBJ2-5; D may correspond to TRBD1 or TRBD2 (6 bases each). Trimming cost V 1 base and J 5 bases, with 17 bases left between them. The CDR3 runs to 16 residues. Germline CDR1 is MNHEY and CDR2 is SMNVEV (reference sequence). CDR3 DNA: TGTGCCAGCAGTTTATGGGGGGCAACGAGGTGGGAGACCCAGTACTTC. Protein: CASSLWGATRWETQYF.

A few counts support this clonotype. The chain links TRBV7-2 to TRBJ1-2; D may be TRBD1 (6 bases). CDR1 SGHTA and CDR2 FQGNSA come from the germline V gene. The CDR3 has 15 amino acids. Trimming took 1 base from V and 1 from J, leaving 10 bases between them. The CDR3, as DNA: TGTGCCAGCAGCTTAGGACGGGGGCGTAACTATGGCTACACCTTC. Its protein is CASSLGRGRNYGYTF.

The rearrangement links TRBV2 to TRBJ2-1; the match to TRBD2 covers 10 bases. V shed 5 bases, J shed 8 bases, and the junction held 12 bases outside the gene matches. The CDR3 loop spans 16 amino acids. Per the germline V gene, CDR1 is SNHLY and CDR2 is FYNNEI. The CDR3, as DNA: TGTGCCAGCAGTAAACTAGAAGCGGGGGGGGGCGATGAGCAGTTCTTC. This encodes CASSKLEAGGGDEQFF. The full variable domain, completed using reference TRBV2 and TRBJ2-1, is EPEVTQTPSHQVTQMGQEVILRCVPISNHLYFYWYRQILGQKVEFLVSFYNNEISEKSEIFDDQFSVERPDGSNFTLKIRSTKLEDSAMYFCASSKLEAGGGDEQFFGPGTRLTVL.

The V gene is TRBV3-1, the J gene TRBJ2-5; TRBD1 aligns across 8 bases. The CDR3 is 14 amino acids. Germline V gene sequence: CDR1 LGHDT, CDR2 YNNKEL (reference sequence). V trimming: 8 bases; J trimming: 5 bases; junction bases outside the gene matches: 10. For the CDR3, the DNA is TGTGCCAGCGGCTCCAGGGGGCTCTCGGAGACCCAGTACTTC. Protein: CASGSRGLSETQYF.

This clonotype has only a few counts. The rearrangement uses TRBV20-1 and TRBJ2-1, with 9 bases matching TRBD1. Germline V gene lookup returns CDR1 DFQATT and CDR2 SNEGSKA (reference sequence). V shed 4 bases, J shed 7 bases, and the junction held 5 bases outside the gene matches. The CDR3 is 13 amino acids. CDR3 nucleotide sequence: TGCAGTGCTAAAAAGACAGGGGGAAATGAGCAGTTCTTC. Encoded protein: CSAKKTGGNEQFF.